Included here is one TCR beta chain sequence, with context. The specificity of this receptor is unknown. No base quality values were provided; no much bigger clone lies one nucleotide off. The record originates from a study of T cell repertoires in cytomegalovirus infection (dated 2019 in TCRdb). About the investigation overall: Recently identified HLA-C-restricted CMV epitopes, whose presentation resists viral immunomodulation, were targeted by peptide stimulations together with well-studied HLA-B-restricted epitopes. The HLA type of each donor mattered for the analysis, because public TCR beta signatures pointed to carriage of CMV infection along with the matching HLA type.

Counted from cysteine to phenylalanine, this CDR3 has 14 amino acids. The only DNA kept is the CDR3, 42 bases in frame from the first base. V is shortened by 2 bases, J by 6 bases, and the region joining them spans 13 bases. Taken from the germline V gene (reference sequence), the CDR1 and CDR2 loops are SEHNR and FQNEAQ. The sample's treatment or condition label, decoded: in vitro stimulation with specific CMV peptide epitopes to enrich CMV-specific T cells. Study-level results and caveats: Cumulative frequency of public TCR beta family members discriminated carriers of CMV infection plus the relevant HLA type in this cohort and an independent approximately 370-donor cohort. The ex vivo response was dominated by HLA-C-restricted CMV-specific TCR beta clonotypes, which also provided the single most frequent clonotype in two of eight donors.

The instrument was an Illumina HiSeq 1500. TCRdb trimmed the raw reads at Q25, called clones with MiXCR and kept productive beta chains. Rows merge per CDR3 protein into single entries with the most common DNA and genes. This sample is represented by under 130,000 distinct CDR3 sequences; roughly 39% of them were singletons. Less than 80% of the sample is taken by the ten largest. This specimen was CD8+ T cells from cultured PBMCs, taken from culture after CMV antigen stimulation. The V and J genes are TRBV7-9 and TRBJ1-1, and perhaps TRBD1 as D gene, on 6 matching bases. This sequence originates from a human donor in good health (CMV status not recorded). Some clones in this sample may be carry-over from other donors' samples. The CDR3 is CASSLFEGGPEAFF. In nucleotides, the sequence is TGTGCCAGCAGCTTATTCGAGGGGGGCCCTGAAGCTTTCTTT.